Each of the 32 T cell receptor beta chains below was sequenced from the same sample in a study of blood T cell repertoires in COVID-19. Measured with immunoSEQ multiplex PCR; TCRdb has only the in-frame clones, and not every one. The sample lists more than 250,000 clones, 86% seen once, with under 2% in the top ten. Source material: peripheral blood. The source of these receptors is a woman aged 45-59 years with acute or convalescent COVID-19.

The chain uses TRBV7-9 and TRBJ2-7; the match to TRBD2 covers 9 bases. Germline V CDR1 and CDR2: SEHNR, FQNEAQ (reference sequence). V was clipped by 6 bases and J by 2 bases; unmatched bases: 5. This CDR3 has 14 amino acids. The CDR3: CASSRGGRAYEQYF. The CDR3 DNA sequence: TGTGCCAGCAGTCGAGGCGGGAGGGCCTACGAGCAGTACTTC. Filled out from reference TRBV7-9 and TRBJ2-7, the complete variable domain reads DTGVSQNPRHKITKRGQNVTFRCDPISEHNRLYWYRQTLGQGPEFLTYFQNEAQLEKSRLLSDRFSAERPKGSFSTLEIQRTEQGDSAMYLCASSRGGRAYEQYFGPGTRLTVT.

This chain uses TRBV3-1 (or the pseudogene TRBV3-2) with TRBJ2-7; possibly TRBD2 for D (5 bases). The CDR3 runs 13 residues. In germline, CDR1 is LGHDT, CDR2 YNNKEL (reference sequence). V lost 2 bases and J 3 bases, leaving 8 bases between the germline ends. The CDR3, as DNA: TGTGCCAGCAGCCAACTCGGGATCTACGAGCAGTACTTC. Translation gives CASSQLGIYEQYF.

This clone appeared once. V gene TRBV10-3 combines with J gene TRBJ2-7; weak D call: TRBD2 (6 bases). The germline V gene has CDR1 ENHRY and CDR2 SYGVKD. The CDR3 covers 14 residues. V dropped 4 bases and J dropped 4 bases, with 14 bases sitting between them. CDR3 protein: CAISGASGGYEQYF. CDR3 nucleotide sequence: TGTGCCATCAGTGGTGCGAGCGGAGGGTACGAGCAGTACTTC.

The genes are TRBV3-1 (or the pseudogene TRBV3-2) and TRBJ2-1; 8 nucleotides match TRBD1. The CDR3 has 13 residues. The germline CDR1 and CDR2 sequences are LGHDT and YNNKEL (reference sequence). V dropped 0 bases and J dropped 15; count of bases not matched to a gene: 7. CDR3 in DNA: TGTGCCAGCAGCCAAGAAATCGGGACAGGTACGTTCTTC. Translation gives CASSQEIGTGTFF.

This clone was found a few times. The chain joins TRBV7-2 to TRBJ2-3; D is perhaps TRBD1 (5 bases). This CDR3 contains 17 residues. Trimming stripped 0 bases from V and 1 base from J, with 14 bases between. The germline CDR1 and CDR2 sequences are SGHTA and FQGNSA. CDR3 in amino acids: CASSLAGRPVGTDTQYF. CDR3 nucleotides: TGTGCCAGCAGCTTAGCGGGGCGTCCCGTGGGCACAGATACGCAGTATTTT.

The chain combines TRBV27 with TRBJ2-1; D unresolved. CDR3 size: 13 residues. The ends were cut back, 7 bases at V and 0 bases at J, with 7 bases in the middle. Germline-derived CDR1 and CDR2 are MNHEY and SMNVEV (reference sequence). This CDR3 reads CASTTRSYNEQFF. The DNA of the CDR3 is TGTGCCAGCACGACACGCTCCTACAATGAGCAGTTCTTC.

The chain links TRBV5-1 to TRBJ2-7, with 7 bases lining up with TRBD1. With V trimmed by 0 bases and J by 1 base, 1 base remained unmatched. The CDR3 is 14 amino acids. The germline gives CDR1 SGHRS, CDR2 YFSETQ. The CDR3 reads CASSLVGQSYEQYF. The DNA for the CDR3 is TGCGCCAGCAGCTTGGTGGGACAGTCCTACGAGCAGTACTTC. The variable domain in full, with the rest retrieved from reference TRBV5-1 and TRBJ2-7, is KAGVTQTPRYLIKTRGQQVTLSCSPISGHRSVSWYQQTPGQGLQFLFEYFSETQRNKGNFPGRFSGRQFSNSRSEMNVSTLELGDSALYLCASSLVGQSYEQYFGPGTRLTVT.

This sequence joins TRBV6-5 and TRBJ2-1, with 13 bases matching TRBD2. V lost 0 bases to trimming and J lost 7 bases; unmatched junction nucleotides: 0. Germline V gene sequence: CDR1 MNHEY, CDR2 SVGAGI. This CDR3 has 15 residues. The CDR3 sequence: CASSYSTSGRNEQFF. CDR3 sequence (DNA): TGTGCCAGCAGTTACTCGACTAGCGGGAGGAATGAGCAGTTCTTC.

This sequence joins TRBV30 and TRBJ2-7; 8 positions agree with TRBD2. The ends lost 1 base at V and 3 bases at J; junction bases unmatched: 5. In germline, CDR1 is GTSNPN, CDR2 SVGIG (reference sequence). The CDR3 consists of 14 residues. The CDR3 here is CAWSAPGLGYEQYF. CDR3 coding DNA: TGTGCCTGGAGTGCGCCGGGACTAGGCTACGAGCAGTACTTC.

This chain joins TRBV15 and TRBJ2-7; 7 bases fit TRBD2. The V gene's germline CDR1 is LNHNV and CDR2 YYDKDF (reference sequence). V lost 0 bases and J lost 0; bases outside the gene matches: 8. The length of the CDR3 is 17 residues. The CDR3 spells CATSRDRASGSSYEQYF. CDR3 nucleotides: TGTGCCACCAGCAGAGATCGGGCTAGCGGAAGCTCCTACGAGCAGTACTTC. The entire variable domain, with the rest obtained from reference TRBV15 and TRBJ2-7, is as follows: DAMVIQNPRYQVTQFGKPVTLSCSQTLNHNVMYWYQQKSSQAPKLLFHYYDKDFNNEADTPDNFQSRRPNTSFCFLDIRSPGLGDTAMYLCATSRDRASGSSYEQYFGPGTRLTVT.

The genes are TRBV5-8 and TRBJ2-7, with 10 bases aligning to TRBD2. CDR1 is SGHTS, CDR2 YDEGEE, per germline. This CDR3 has 17 residues. The J segment lost 1 base and the V segment lost 7 bases, leaving 14 bases of the junction unmatched. The CDR3: CASSPRRLAGVSYEQYF. CDR3 nucleotides: TGTGCCAGCTCCCCCCGGCGGCTAGCGGGAGTGTCCTACGAGCAGTACTTC.

This clone was found a few times. The rearrangement joins TRBV5-4 to TRBJ2-6; D is unclear. This CDR3 comprises 17 residues. V was shortened by 0 bases and J by 4 bases, with 14 bases between the two germline ends. The germline V gene has CDR1 SGHNT and CDR2 YYREEE (reference sequence). In DNA form, the CDR3 reads TGTGCCAGCAGCTTGGATTGGGCCGCTAAGGGGGCCAACGTCCTGACTTTC. This sequence encodes CASSLDWAAKGANVLTF.

This chain's CDR3 is CASSQAGPSSSETQYF. The DNA for the CDR3 is TGCGCCAGCAGCCAGGCGGGGCCGAGCTCCTCCGAGACCCAGTACTTC. The gene calls are TRBV4-3 and TRBJ2-5, with D possibly TRBD2 on 6 matching bases. Germline V gives CDR1 LGHNA, CDR2 YSLEER. With 3 bases removed from V and 5 bases from J, the gap between germline ends came to 19 bases. The CDR3 covers 16 residues.

V is TRBV28 and J is TRBJ1-4, with D perhaps matching TRBD1 (6 bases). The CDR3 contains 14 residues. Germline loops: CDR1 MDHEN, CDR2 SYDVKM. Trimming left V 6 bases short and J 5 bases short, with 13 bases between. The CDR3 protein is CASRETDRNEKLFF. The DNA for the CDR3 is TGTGCCAGCAGGGAGACGGACAGAAATGAAAAACTGTTTTTT.

This chain uses TRBV7-2 with TRBJ2-7; D remains ambiguous. Looked up from germline, CDR1 is SGHTA and CDR2 is FQGNSA. The V end was cut by 1 base, the J end by 1 base, with 8 bases between. The CDR3 runs 14 residues. The CDR3 sequence is CASSLGAGSYEQYF. The CDR3 region has the DNA TGTGCCAGCAGCTTAGGAGCCGGTTCCTACGAGCAGTACTTC.

The CDR3 protein is CASSGARPQHF. The CDR3, as DNA: TGTGCCAGCAGTGGTGCGCGGCCCCAGCATTTT. The chain uses TRBV2 and TRBJ1-5; D call uncertain. V was pared by 4 bases and J by 9 bases, with 7 bases between. Germline V CDR1 and CDR2: SNHLY, FYNNEI. The CDR3 is 11 amino acids.

Here the CDR3 reads CASSLGDHGYTF. The CDR3 DNA sequence: TGTGCCAGCAGCCTAGGAGATCACGGCTACACCTTC. This chain links TRBV7-9 with TRBJ1-2; D is unclear. The CDR3 spans 12 residues. In germline, CDR1 is SEHNR, CDR2 FQNEAQ (reference sequence). V lost 5 bases to trimming and J lost 8 bases, with 12 bases between them.

The chain links TRBV7-9 to TRBJ1-1; 7 bases agree with TRBD1. Germline V CDR1 and CDR2: SEHNR, FQNEAQ (reference sequence). The CDR3 consists of 14 residues. Trimming cost V 5 bases and J 2 bases; bases outside gene matches: 5. Here the CDR3 reads CASSLGQPNTEAFF. The CDR3 nucleotides read TGTGCCAGCAGCCTGGGACAGCCCAACACTGAAGCTTTCTTT.

The chain joins TRBV6-5 to TRBJ2-4, with a possible D match to TRBD1 (6 bases). Per germline, CDR1 MNHEY and CDR2 SVGAGI. There are 15 residues in the CDR3. V was pared by 5 bases and J by 7 bases, with 18 bases between. In DNA, the CDR3 is TGTGCCAGCAGTACCCGGACAGACGGGAAGAACATTCAGTACTTC. Its protein product is CASSTRTDGKNIQYF.

This clone was detected only once. CDR3 in DNA: TGTGCCACCAGTGATTATTACACAGATACGCAGTATTTT. It codes for CATSDYYTDTQYF. The rearrangement links TRBV24-1 to TRBJ2-3; D is undetermined. Trimming cost V 2 bases and J 2 bases, with 4 bases left between them. Germline V CDR1 and CDR2: KGHDR, SFDVKD. This CDR3 is built from 13 residues.

This clone was counted between two and nine times. This sequence joins TRBV28 and TRBJ1-2; possible D gene TRBD1, 5 bases. V lost 3 bases, J lost 4 bases, and 9 bases lay in between. The CDR3 extends over 13 amino acids. The germline CDR1 and CDR2 sequences are MDHEN and SYDVKM. The CDR3, as DNA: TGTGCCAGCAGTTTCGCAGGGCGCTATGGCTACACCTTC. It encodes CASSFAGRYGYTF.

The chain carries TRBV27 and TRBJ2-1, with 7 nucleotides matching TRBD2. V lost 2 bases, J lost 4 bases, and 20 bases stayed unmatched. This CDR3 comprises 20 residues. Germline V CDR1 and CDR2: MNHEY, SMNVEV (reference sequence). The CDR3 nucleotides read TGTGCCAGCAGTTTAGGCGGGAGTGTCTCATTTACCAGGGCTTACAATGAGCAGTTCTTC. Translating it yields CASSLGGSVSFTRAYNEQFF.

This clone was seen a single time. V gene TRBV11-2 combines with J gene TRBJ2-3, with 13 bases aligning to TRBD2. The CDR3 sequence is 16 residues long. With V trimmed by 5 bases and J by 3 bases, 5 bases remained unmatched. Germline V gives CDR1 SGHAT, CDR2 FQNNGV. The CDR3 loop reads CASSPWTSGSTDTQYF. CDR3 bases: TGTGCCAGCAGCCCGTGGACTAGCGGGAGTACAGATACGCAGTATTTT.

This chain uses TRBV7-2 with TRBJ2-7; 8 bases map to TRBD2. This CDR3 contains 16 residues. Germline V gives CDR1 SGHTA, CDR2 FQGNSA. The V gene end was trimmed by 1 base and the J gene end by 3 bases; junction bases not matched to a gene: 8. The chain's CDR3 is CASSLVPWSGSYEQYF. CDR3 sequence (DNA): TGTGCCAGCAGCTTAGTGCCGTGGAGCGGGAGCTACGAGCAGTACTTC.

This chain connects TRBV5-1 to TRBJ2-1; the match to TRBD2 covers 10 bases. Unmatched junction bases numbered 12, after V lost 0 bases and J lost 3 bases. CDR3 length equals 19 residues. CDR1 and CDR2 (germline): SGHRS, YFSETQ. The CDR3 is CASSLGRGSAGGNYNEQFF. CDR3 in DNA: TGCGCCAGCAGCTTGGGGAGGGGTTCAGCGGGAGGGAACTACAATGAGCAGTTCTTC.

The chain carries TRBV28 and TRBJ2-2, with TRBD2 matching over 9 bases. CDR1 and CDR2 (germline): MDHEN, SYDVKM. This CDR3 region has 15 residues. Trimming took 3 bases from V and 7 from J; bases not matched to a gene: 6. The CDR3 sequence: CASSFATSGIGELFF. DNA for the CDR3: TGTGCCAGCAGTTTCGCGACTAGCGGAATCGGGGAGCTGTTTTTT.

Concerning this clone: Other DNA sequences in this specimen translate into the identical CDR3. The chain links TRBV19 to TRBJ1-1, with D uncertain. The germline V and J ends were trimmed by 3 bases and 0 bases, with 5 bases remaining between them. The CDR3 is 13 amino acids. Germline V gene lookup returns CDR1 LNHDA and CDR2 SQIVND (reference sequence). In nucleotides, the CDR3 is TGTGCCAGTAGTATTTCGGTGAACACTGAAGCTTTCTTT. Translation gives CASSISVNTEAFF. Full variable domain (rest looked up from reference TRBV19 and TRBJ1-1): DGGITQSPKYLFRKEGQNVTLSCEQNLNHDAMYWYRQDPGQGLRLIYYSQIVNDFQKGDIAEGYSVSREKKESFPLTVTSAQKNPTAFYLCASSISVNTEAFFGQGTRLTVV.

The CDR3 DNA sequence: TGTGCCAGCAGCTTTTGGGGAGGCACTGAAGCTTTCTTT. Residues: CASSFWGGTEAFF. The V and J genes are TRBV5-4 and TRBJ1-1; no definite D call. The germline V gene encodes CDR1 SGHNT and CDR2 YYREEE (reference sequence). This CDR3 is built from 13 residues. V lost 2 bases and J 4 bases, leaving 9 bases between the germline ends.

This clone turned up a few times. The chain employs TRBV7-9 and TRBJ1-5; TRBD1 matches 8 bases. Germline lookup yields CDR1 SEHNR and CDR2 FQNEAQ (reference sequence). V was pared by 7 bases and J by 2 bases, with 10 bases of the junction left unmatched. The length of the CDR3 is 16 residues. CDR3: CASTEIPTGGNQPQHF. Written as DNA, the CDR3 is TGTGCCAGCACCGAGATACCGACAGGGGGCAATCAGCCCCAGCATTTT.

The chain uses TRBV5-5 and TRBJ2-1, with D perhaps TRBD1 (5 bases). This CDR3 is built from 14 residues. Trimming removed 2 bases from V and 5 bases from J, with 11 bases in between. Germline V CDR1 and CDR2: SGHKS, YYEKEE (reference sequence). The CDR3 spells CASSLGATDNEQFF. In DNA form, the CDR3 reads TGTGCCAGCAGCTTAGGGGCTACCGACAATGAGCAGTTCTTC.

The chain links TRBV2 to TRBJ2-1, with TRBD2 as a possible D gene (6 bases). Germline loops: CDR1 SNHLY, CDR2 FYNNEI. The CDR3 is 13 amino acids. Trimming took off 6 bases at V and 7 bases at J, with 13 bases between the two ends. The CDR3 DNA is TGTGCCAGCAGGGGACTCTCTACGAATGAGCAGTTCTTC. The encoded protein is CASRGLSTNEQFF.

The chain employs TRBV19 and TRBJ2-7; possible D gene TRBD1, 5 bases. V gave up 4 bases and J gave up 5 bases, with 12 bases separating them. The CDR3 length is 13 residues. Germline assignment: CDR1 LNHDA and CDR2 SQIVND (reference sequence). CDR3 loop: CASSTFLRDEQYF. Written as DNA, the CDR3 is TGTGCCAGTAGTACCTTCCTCAGGGACGAGCAGTACTTC.